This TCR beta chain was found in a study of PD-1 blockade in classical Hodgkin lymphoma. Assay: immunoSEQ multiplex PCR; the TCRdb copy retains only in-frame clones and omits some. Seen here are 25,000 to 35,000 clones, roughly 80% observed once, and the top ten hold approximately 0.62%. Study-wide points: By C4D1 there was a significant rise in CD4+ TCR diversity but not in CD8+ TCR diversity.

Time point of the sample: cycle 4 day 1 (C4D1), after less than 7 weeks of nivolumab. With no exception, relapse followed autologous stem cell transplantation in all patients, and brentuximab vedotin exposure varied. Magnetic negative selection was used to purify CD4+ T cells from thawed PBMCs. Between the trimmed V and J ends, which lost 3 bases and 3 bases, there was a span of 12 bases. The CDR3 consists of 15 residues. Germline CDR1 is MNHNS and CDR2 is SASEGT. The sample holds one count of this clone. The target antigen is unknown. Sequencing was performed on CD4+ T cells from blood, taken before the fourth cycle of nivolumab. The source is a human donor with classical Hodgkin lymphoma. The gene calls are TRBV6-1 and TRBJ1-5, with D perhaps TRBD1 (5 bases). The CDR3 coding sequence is TGTGCCAGCAGTGACGGGACCGGGTACAATCAGCCCCAGCATTTT. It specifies CASSDGTGYNQPQHF.